Below, 29 T cell receptor beta chains from the same sample are listed, as sequenced in a study of T-cell reconstitution after alpha-beta-depleted transplantation in children. Unique molecular identifiers were incorporated during preparation of the TCRbeta library. Via MiXCR, TCRdb re-called the PCR reads, giving one row per CDR3 protein. The table records around 230,000 distinct CDR3 sequences, about 15% of them present only once. The sample here was PBMCs, mostly from graft donor cells, taken 360 days after TCRalphabeta/CD19-depleted stem cell transplant. Every receptor here comes from a male patient aged 2-15 years who had a stem cell transplant for acute lymphoblastic leukemia, so the T cells may come from the graft donor.

For the CDR3, the DNA is TGCGCCAGCAGCTTGGATCGGGCCGGCTATGGCTACACCTTC. Its protein is CASSLDRAGYGYTF. The chain is built from TRBV5-1 and TRBJ1-2; D is undetermined. CDR3 length: 14 residues. Trimming stripped 0 bases from V and 4 bases from J, with 10 bases between. Germline loops: CDR1 SGHRS, CDR2 YFSETQ.

V and J are TRBV10-3 and TRBJ2-2, with D tentatively TRBD1 (5 bases). V lost 0 bases and J 1 base, leaving 9 bases between the germline ends. This CDR3 is built from 16 residues. The germline CDR1 and CDR2 sequences are ENHRY and SYGVKD. The CDR3 is CAISESGQGNTGELFF. The DNA of the CDR3 is TGTGCCATCAGTGAGTCGGGGCAGGGGAACACCGGGGAGCTGTTTTTT.

The chain uses TRBV10-3 and TRBJ2-5; unclear D gene. The V and J ends lost 4 bases and 10 bases respectively, with 10 bases between them. The germline V gene encodes CDR1 ENHRY and CDR2 SYGVKD. The CDR3 runs 11 residues. For the CDR3, the DNA is TGTGCCATCAGTGGGATTCGAGGCCAGTACTTC. Its translation: CAISGIRGQYF.

This clonotype has a count of ten or more. As DNA, the CDR3 is TGTGCCAGCAGCCACCTCACCTACGAGCAGTACTTC. Residues: CASSHLTYEQYF. The V and J genes are TRBV7-9 and TRBJ2-7, with D unclear. CDR3 size: 12 residues. The V end was cut by 5 bases, the J end by 2 bases, with 7 bases between. CDR1 is SEHNR and CDR2 is FQNEAQ in the germline V gene (reference sequence).

This clonotype came up many times. The rearrangement links TRBV2 to TRBJ2-3; no reliable D call. Trimming took 8 bases from V and 5 from J, leaving 8 bases between them. Germline CDR1 is SNHLY and CDR2 is FYNNEI. The length of the CDR3 is 11 residues. CDR3 in amino acids: CASHLLDTQYF. The CDR3 DNA reads TGTGCCAGCCACCTCCTAGATACGCAGTATTTT. Full variable domain (remainder filled in from reference TRBV2 and TRBJ2-3): EPEVTQTPSHQVTQMGQEVILRCVPISNHLYFYWYRQILGQKVEFLVSFYNNEISEKSEIFDDQFSVERPDGSNFTLKIRSTKLEDSAMYFCASHLLDTQYFGPGTRLTVL.

This chain joins TRBV6-1 and TRBJ2-5, with D maybe TRBD1 (6 bases). Germline V lookup: CDR1 MNHNS, CDR2 SASEGT. The CDR3 totals 14 residues. Trimming took off 0 bases at V and 5 bases at J, with 10 bases between the two ends. CDR3 DNA: TGTGCCAGCAGTGAAGCGAACAGGGAGGAGACCCAGTACTTC. This sequence encodes CASSEANREETQYF.

The chain links TRBV7-2 to TRBJ2-3, with D uncertain. This CDR3 has 15 residues. The V gene's germline CDR1 is SGHTA and CDR2 FQGNSA. V was cut by 1 base and J by 3 bases, with 11 bases left in between. The CDR3 loop is CASSLVVAVTDTQYF. CDR3 DNA: TGTGCCAGCAGCTTAGTGGTTGCAGTGACAGATACGCAGTATTTT.

This clonotype was counted only a few times. V usage is TRBV27 and J usage is TRBJ1-1; D uncertain. Between the trimmed V and J ends, which lost 5 bases and 1 base, there was a span of 8 bases. The CDR3 covers 13 residues. Germline V CDR1 and CDR2: MNHEY, SMNVEV (reference sequence). The CDR3 nucleotides are TGTGCCAGCAGTAGCGAACCGAACACTGAAGCTTTCTTT. It specifies CASSSEPNTEAFF.

V gene TRBV5-1 combines with J gene TRBJ1-1; no firm D call. This CDR3 is built from 14 residues. The V end was cut by 1 base, the J end by 1 base, with 8 bases between. Germline V gene lookup returns CDR1 SGHRS and CDR2 YFSETQ. The CDR3 DNA reads as TGCGCCAGCAGCTTGTTGGTCTCGAACACTGAAGCTTTCTTT. Its translation is CASSLLVSNTEAFF.

The table lists this clonotype with a few counts. V usage is TRBV2 and J usage is TRBJ2-4; D is possibly TRBD2 (6 bases). Trimming shortened V by 2 bases and J by 0 bases, and 11 bases separated the two germline ends. Germline values: CDR1 SNHLY, CDR2 FYNNEI. The CDR3 loop spans 16 amino acids. The CDR3 loop reads CASSESSGLAKNIQYF. The CDR3, as DNA: TGTGCCAGCAGTGAAAGTAGCGGTCTAGCCAAAAACATTCAGTACTTC.

The J gene is TRBJ1-4, the V gene TRBV7-2, with unresolved D. The CDR3 runs to 14 residues. Germline V gene sequence: CDR1 SGHTA, CDR2 FQGNSA. Trimming shortened V by 1 base and J by 8 bases, and 11 bases separated the two germline ends. The CDR3 sequence is CASSLDSLAEKLFF. The CDR3 DNA is TGTGCCAGCAGCTTAGATTCTCTAGCGGAAAAACTGTTTTTT. The whole variable domain, remainder taken from reference TRBV7-2 and TRBJ1-4, is GAGVSQSPSNKVTEKGKDVELRCDPISGHTALYWYRQSLGQGLEFLIYFQGNSAPDKSGLPSDRFSAERTGGSVSTLTIQRTQQEDSAVYLCASSLDSLAEKLFFGSGTQLSVL.

This clonotype was recorded a few times. The rearrangement links TRBV24-1 to TRBJ1-5, with D unresolved. V dropped 4 bases and J dropped 7 bases, with 13 bases sitting between them. The CDR3 is 14 residues long. Germline CDR1 is KGHDR and CDR2 is SFDVKD. The CDR3 loop reads CATSDRLGVQPQHF. CDR3 DNA sequence: TGTGCCACCAGTGACAGACTCGGGGTCCAGCCCCAGCATTTT.

This clonotype appeared a few times. This chain joins TRBV27 and TRBJ2-7, with no clear D. V was clipped by 6 bases and J by 5 bases, with 17 bases between them. Per the germline V gene, CDR1 is MNHEY and CDR2 is SMNVEV (reference sequence). The CDR3 has 14 residues. The DNA for the CDR3 is TGTGCCAGCAGCTCCAGAGCGAAGGTCCACGAGCAGTACTTC. Translated, it gives CASSSRAKVHEQYF.

This clonotype was counted only a few times. V is TRBV3-1 and J is TRBJ2-2; 9 bases fit TRBD2. Per the germline V gene, CDR1 is LGHDT and CDR2 is YNNKEL (reference sequence). The CDR3 covers 16 residues. V lost 1 base to trimming and J lost 7 bases; unmatched junction nucleotides: 7. This chain's CDR3 is CASSQVGSGGDGELFF. In DNA, the CDR3 is TGTGCCAGCAGCCAAGTCGGTAGCGGGGGAGACGGGGAGCTGTTTTTT.

V and J are TRBV7-2 and TRBJ1-1; TRBD1 aligns across 8 bases. This CDR3 spans 15 amino acids. J was trimmed by 1 base and V by 2 bases; bases with no gene match: 3. Germline values: CDR1 SGHTA, CDR2 FQGNSA. CDR3 bases: TGTGCCAGCAGCTTATACGGGACAGGGAACACTGAAGCTTTCTTT. This codes for CASSLYGTGNTEAFF.

Concerning this clonotype: A read error is likely, as this CDR3 ends without the conserved phenylalanine or tryptophan. The genes are TRBV5-5 and TRBJ2-1; D gene unclear. The CDR3 spans 17 residues. Germline V lookup: CDR1 SGHKS, CDR2 YYEKEE (reference sequence). The V end was cut by 2 bases, the J end by 3 bases, with 18 bases between. The DNA for the CDR3 is TGTGCCAGCAGCTTTCGTCTGCGGCTAGACGTCTACAATGAGCAGTTCCTC. This encodes CASSFRLRLDVYNEQFL.

With respect to this clonotype: One junction end disagrees with the germline gene, perhaps due to a read error. V is TRBV12-3 or TRBV12-4 and J is TRBJ1-1; TRBD1 aligns across 7 bases. The CDR3 has 19 amino acids. CDR3 nucleotides: TGTGCCCGCAGTTTAGCGCTAGGTTTGGTAGGGGGCAGTGACACTGAAGCTTTCTTT. Protein sequence: CARSLALGLVGGSDTEAFF.

This clonotype was detected only a few times. The rearrangement links TRBV12-3 or TRBV12-4 to TRBJ1-1; D call uncertain. Trimming removed 5 bases at V and 3 bases at J, with 13 bases between. The CDR3 covers 14 residues. The CDR3 here is CASSQVSVDTEAFF. The CDR3 bases are TGTGCCAGCAGTCAAGTGAGTGTGGACACTGAAGCTTTCTTT.

This clonotype was picked up many times. V and J are TRBV20-1 and TRBJ1-1, with no clear D. The CDR3 is made up of 14 amino acids. With 4 bases removed from V and 0 bases from J, the gap between germline ends came to 12 bases. CDR1 and CDR2 (germline): DFQATT, SNEGSKA (reference sequence). This CDR3 reads CSATKLGLNTEAFF. The DNA of the CDR3 is TGCAGTGCTACCAAACTAGGGCTGAACACTGAAGCTTTCTTT.

At least ten counts were recorded for this clonotype. This chain links TRBV25-1 with TRBJ2-7, with D perhaps given as TRBD1 or TRBD2 (5 bases each). The CDR3 covers 14 residues. The germline V and J ends were trimmed by 6 bases and 4 bases, with 16 bases remaining between them. Germline V gene data show CDR1 as MGHDK and CDR2 as SYGVNS. The CDR3 nucleotides are TGTGCCAGCAGCCCCGGGACCGTCTTTTACGAGCAGTACTTC. The encoded protein is CASSPGTVFYEQYF.

The chain uses TRBV12-3 or TRBV12-4 and TRBJ2-1, with a possible D match to TRBD2 (7 bases). This CDR3 is built from 16 residues. V was shortened by 6 bases and J by 6 bases, with 21 bases between the two germline ends. CDR3 bases: TGTGCCAGCAGACTGCAGGAGGGGGGGTTGAGCAATGAGCAGTTCTTC. As protein: CASRLQEGGLSNEQFF.

The chain couples TRBV7-8 to TRBJ2-7, with no clear D. Trimming left V 5 bases short and J 0 bases short, with 17 bases between. Germline-derived CDR1 and CDR2 are SGHVS and FQNEAQ. The CDR3 has 16 residues. For the CDR3, the DNA is TGTGCCAGCAGCCCCGAGGTGGGCGGAAACTCCTACGAGCAGTACTTC. It encodes CASSPEVGGNSYEQYF. Based on the CDR3 plus reference TRBV7-8 and TRBJ2-7, the full variable domain is GAGVSQSPRYKVAKRGQDVALRCDPISGHVSLFWYQQALGQGPEFLTYFQNEAQLDKSGLPSDRFFAERPEGSVSTLKIQRTQQEDSAVYLCASSPEVGGNSYEQYFGPGTRLTVT.

This clonotype has just a few counts. V is TRBV19 and J is TRBJ2-2; D uncertain. V was trimmed by 4 bases and J by 5 bases, leaving 14 bases between them. Germline CDR1 is LNHDA and CDR2 is SQIVND (reference sequence). This CDR3 contains 15 residues. CDR3 protein: CASSTPWAGTGELFF. The CDR3 DNA reads as TGTGCCAGTAGTACCCCGTGGGCTGGGACCGGGGAGCTGTTTTTT.

The genes are TRBV27 and TRBJ1-3, with a possible D match to TRBD1 (6 bases). V shed 8 bases and J shed 7 bases, with 15 bases lying between them. The CDR3 is made up of 13 amino acids. Germline loops: CDR1 MNHEY, CDR2 SMNVEV (reference sequence). The CDR3 sequence is CASRPTGRNTIYF. The CDR3 nucleotides read TGTGCCAGCCGTCCGACAGGCAGGAACACCATATATTTT.

This clonotype turned up a few times. The V and J genes are TRBV2 and TRBJ2-7; 9 nucleotides line up with TRBD1. The CDR3 totals 14 residues. Per the germline V gene, CDR1 is SNHLY and CDR2 is FYNNEI. V lost 6 bases to trimming and J lost 4 bases; unmatched junction nucleotides: 7. CDR3 nucleotides: TGTGCCAGCAGGGTGGACAGGGGAGAATACGAGCAGTACTTC. Protein sequence: CASRVDRGEYEQYF.

This clonotype was seen more than once but under ten times. The J gene is TRBJ1-2, the V gene TRBV2; maybe TRBD1 (5 bases). The V end lost 9 bases, the J end lost 2 bases, and 22 bases lay between the germline ends. The CDR3 extends over 16 amino acids. CDR1 is SNHLY and CDR2 is FYNNEI in the germline V gene. CDR3 nucleotide sequence: TGTGCCAGGCTATCTAAAGGGGAAAAATCCAACTATGGCTACACCTTC. Translating it yields CARLSKGEKSNYGYTF. The full variable domain, completed using reference TRBV2 and TRBJ1-2, is EPEVTQTPSHQVTQMGQEVILRCVPISNHLYFYWYRQILGQKVEFLVSFYNNEISEKSEIFDDQFSVERPDGSNFTLKIRSTKLEDSAMYFCARLSKGEKSNYGYTFGSGTRLTVV.

CDR3 DNA: TGTGCCAGCAGTTTACCACTGGCGGGGGCCTCCTACAATGAGCAGTTCTTC. It codes for CASSLPLAGASYNEQFF. V is TRBV28 and J is TRBJ2-1; perhaps TRBD2 as D (7 bases). The CDR3 length is 17 residues. V lost 2 bases and J lost 0, with 14 bases in between. Germline CDR1 reads MDHEN; CDR2 reads SYDVKM.

This clonotype was found a few times. This chain connects TRBV28 to TRBJ2-5; possible D gene TRBD2, 6 bases. CDR1 and CDR2 (germline): MDHEN, SYDVKM. The CDR3 consists of 16 residues. Between the trimmed V and J ends, which lost 4 bases and 2 bases, there was a span of 17 bases. Here the CDR3 DNA reads TGTGCCAGCAGTTCCCTGCCAACTAGCCCGCAAGAGACCCAGTACTTC. This gives the protein CASSSLPTSPQETQYF.

The V call is TRBV7-6, the J call TRBJ2-2; 7 bases agree with TRBD2. Trimming cost V 3 bases and J 5 bases; bases outside gene matches: 9. This CDR3 is 16 amino acids long. Germline CDR1 reads SGHVS; CDR2 reads FNYEAQ. CDR3 coding DNA: TGTGCCAGCAGCTTTGTTTTTGGGAGGGGAACCGGGGAGCTGTTTTTT. Translated: CASSFVFGRGTGELFF.